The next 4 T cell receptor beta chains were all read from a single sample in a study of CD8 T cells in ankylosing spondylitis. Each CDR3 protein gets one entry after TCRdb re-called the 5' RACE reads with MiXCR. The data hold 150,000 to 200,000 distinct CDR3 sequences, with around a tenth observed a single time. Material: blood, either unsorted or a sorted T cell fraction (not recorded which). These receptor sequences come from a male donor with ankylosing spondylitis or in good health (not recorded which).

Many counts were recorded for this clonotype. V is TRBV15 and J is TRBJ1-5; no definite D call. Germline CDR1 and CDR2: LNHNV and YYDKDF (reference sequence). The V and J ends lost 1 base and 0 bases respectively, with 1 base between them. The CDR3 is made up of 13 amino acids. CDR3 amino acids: CATSRVSNQPQHF. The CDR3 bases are TGTGCCACCAGCAGAGTTAGCAATCAGCCCCAGCATTTT.

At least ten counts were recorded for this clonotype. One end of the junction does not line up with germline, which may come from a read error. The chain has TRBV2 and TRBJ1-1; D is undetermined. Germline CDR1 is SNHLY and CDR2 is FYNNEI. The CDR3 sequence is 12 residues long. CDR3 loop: CASSVHVAEAFF. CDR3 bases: TGTGCCAGCAGTGTCCACGTTGCTGAGGCTTTCTTT. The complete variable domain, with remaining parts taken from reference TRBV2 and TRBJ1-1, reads EPEVTQTPSHQVTQMGQEVILRCVPISNHLYFYWYRQILGQKVEFLVSFYNNEISEKSEIFDDQFSVERPDGSNFTLKIRSTKLEDSAMYFCASSVHVAEAFFGQGTRLTVV.

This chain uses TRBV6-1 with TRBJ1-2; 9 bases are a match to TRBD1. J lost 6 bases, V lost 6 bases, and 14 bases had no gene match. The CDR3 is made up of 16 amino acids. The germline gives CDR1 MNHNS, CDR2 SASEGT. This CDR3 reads CASRTILGQGGNGYTF. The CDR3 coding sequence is TGTGCCAGCAGGACTATTCTGGGACAGGGCGGGAATGGCTACACCTTC.

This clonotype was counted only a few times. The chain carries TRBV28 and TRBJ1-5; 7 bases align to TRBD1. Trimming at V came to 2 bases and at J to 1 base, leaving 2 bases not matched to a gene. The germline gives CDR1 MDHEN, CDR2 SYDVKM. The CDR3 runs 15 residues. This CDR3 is CASSLRGRSNQPQHF. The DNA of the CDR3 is TGTGCCAGCAGTTTAAGGGGGCGGAGCAATCAGCCCCAGCATTTT.